The sequence of this T cell receptor (beta chain) was determined in a study of T cell changes during pregnancy in multiple sclerosis. The method was immunoSEQ multiplex PCR; TCRdb's version includes in-frame clones alone and lacks a portion of them. The sample records about 27,000 clones, 88% being singletons. The V end lost 6 bases, the J end lost 1 base, and 10 bases lay between the germline ends. Germline loops: CDR1 MNHEY, CDR2 SMNVEV (reference sequence). The CDR3 consists of 13 residues. The TCR sequence derives from a female donor with multiple sclerosis, enrolled in a pregnancy study. The chain recombines TRBV27 with TRBJ2-7; no reliable D call. The material sequenced was CD8+ T cells from peripheral blood mononuclear cells, taken in the second trimester of pregnancy. CDR3 DNA sequence: TGTGCCAGCAGCGATACAGAGTCCTACGAGCAGTACTTC. It yields the protein CASSDTESYEQYF.